This T cell receptor beta chain was sequenced for a study of blood T cell repertoires in COVID-19. Study summary: The analysed material was cDNA or gDNA that came from T cells, B-cell-depleted T cells, or PBMCs.

As originally analysed: Using reference gene primer amplification, nucleated cell counts were estimated. The assay was immunoSEQ multiplex PCR, and TCRdb's table has in-frame clones only and misses some. V and J calls and clone size are as listed in that table; D and trimming were resolved from the DNA. The data show about 200,000 clones, nearly 90% seen once. Those enrolled, adults aged about 18 to 89 years, came from about 24 US areas. Researchers sorted participants into cohorts using their self-reported clinical history. Trimming cost V 1 base and J 6 bases, with 12 bases left between them. This CDR3 is 14 amino acids long. The germline gives CDR1 MGHRA, CDR2 YSYEKL.

Source material: PBMCs or T cells enriched from blood (not recorded which). The chain links TRBV4-1 to TRBJ1-1; D is ambiguous. The clonotype originates from a woman under 40 with acute COVID-19. The CDR3 nucleotides read TGCGCCAGCAGCCAAGGGGATATGAGGGCTGAAGCTTTCTTT. Amino acid sequence: CASSQGDMRAEAFF.